The clone carrying this TCR beta chain has a single count. This specimen comes from a study of blood T cell repertoires in COVID-19. CDR3 length equals 15 residues. V shed 2 bases, J shed 3 bases, and the junction held 4 bases outside the gene matches. The germline V gene has CDR1 SNHLY and CDR2 FYNNEI. Sequencing used immunoSEQ multiplex PCR; TCRdb keeps in-frame clones, though not all of them. The data contain about 62,000 clones, about four fifths of them singletons. The material sequenced was peripheral blood. V usage is TRBV2 and J usage is TRBJ1-3; 7 bases map to TRBD1. This TCR was recovered from a human donor in a cohort sampled during active COVID-19. The CDR3: CASSEKGGDGNTIYF. CDR3 DNA sequence: TGTGCCAGCAGTGAAAAAGGGGGCGATGGAAACACCATATATTTT.